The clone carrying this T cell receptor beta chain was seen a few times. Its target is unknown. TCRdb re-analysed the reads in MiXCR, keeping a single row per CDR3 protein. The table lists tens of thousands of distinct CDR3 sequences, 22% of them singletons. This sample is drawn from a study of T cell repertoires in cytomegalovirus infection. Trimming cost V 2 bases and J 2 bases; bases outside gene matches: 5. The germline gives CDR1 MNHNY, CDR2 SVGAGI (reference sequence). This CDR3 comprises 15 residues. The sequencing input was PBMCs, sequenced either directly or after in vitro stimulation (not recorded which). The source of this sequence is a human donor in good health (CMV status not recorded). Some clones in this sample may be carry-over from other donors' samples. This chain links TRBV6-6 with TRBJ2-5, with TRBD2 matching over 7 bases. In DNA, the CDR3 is TGTGCCAGCAGTTACGGGGGACTAAGTCAAGAGACCCAGTACTTC. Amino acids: CASSYGGLSQETQYF.